This T cell receptor (beta chain) appears in the sequencing data of a study of cytomegalovirus exposure and HLA in healthy donors. Between the trimmed V and J ends, which lost 1 base and 6 bases, there was a span of 16 bases. The CDR3 contains 16 residues. CDR1 is SEHNR and CDR2 is FQNEAQ in the germline V gene (reference sequence). Note on this clone: Its antigen is as yet unknown.

Study-wide results and caveats: Certain indistinguishable V segments, among them TRBV6-2 and TRBV6-3, were excluded. As was reported, the classifier diagnosed cytomegalovirus status with high specificity and sensitivity.

PCR primers comprised 60 Vbeta and 13 Jbeta primers. Sequencing was performed with immunoSEQ multiplex PCR; in TCRdb, only in-frame clones are kept and a portion is missing. The sample has 140,000 or so clones, around three quarters seen once; the top ten hold around 1.7%. The sequence was collected from a woman aged 40 to 50 in good health and CMV-seronegative. The source material was PBMCs. The rearrangement joins TRBV7-9 to TRBJ1-5; perhaps TRBD1 as D (5 bases). CDR3 loop: CASSLVRWGEGQPQHF. Written as DNA, the CDR3 is TGTGCCAGCAGCTTAGTCCGTTGGGGGGAGGGTCAGCCCCAGCATTTT.